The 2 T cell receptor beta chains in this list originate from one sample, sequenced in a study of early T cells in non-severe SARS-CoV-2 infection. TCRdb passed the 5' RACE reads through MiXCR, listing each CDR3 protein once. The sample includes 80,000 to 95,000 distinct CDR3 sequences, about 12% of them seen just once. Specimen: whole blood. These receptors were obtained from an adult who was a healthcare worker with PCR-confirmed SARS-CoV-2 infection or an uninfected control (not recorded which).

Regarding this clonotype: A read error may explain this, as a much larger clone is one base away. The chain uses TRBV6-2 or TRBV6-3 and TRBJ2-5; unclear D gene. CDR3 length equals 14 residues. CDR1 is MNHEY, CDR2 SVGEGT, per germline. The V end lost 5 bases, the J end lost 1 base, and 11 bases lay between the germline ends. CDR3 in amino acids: CASSPQTGQETQYF. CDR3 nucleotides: TGTGCCAGCAGTCCCCAGACGGGCCAAGAGACCCAGTACTTC.

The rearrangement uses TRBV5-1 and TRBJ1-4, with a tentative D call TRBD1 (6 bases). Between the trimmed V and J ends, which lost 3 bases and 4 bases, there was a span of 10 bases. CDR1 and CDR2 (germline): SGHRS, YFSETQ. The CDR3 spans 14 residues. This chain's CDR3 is CASSSQGGNEKLFF. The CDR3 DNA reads TGCGCCAGCAGCTCACAGGGAGGTAATGAAAAACTGTTTTTT.